Here is one TCR beta chain with its context. The sample comes from a study of blood T cell repertoires in COVID-19. Study details: Donors in the United States, Italy and Spain gave samples during acute or convalescent COVID-19. T cells, B-cell-depleted T cells, or PBMCs provided the cDNA or gDNA that served as material.

In the authors' methods: For nucleated cells, counts were estimated from reference gene primer amplification. Using immunoSEQ multiplex PCR, the repertoire was profiled, and TCRdb retains in-frame clones only, with some absent. V and J calls and clone size are as listed in that table; D and trimming were resolved from the DNA. The table records about 26,000 clones, around 90% of them present only once. Germline V gives CDR1 SSHAT, CDR2 FNYEAQ (reference sequence). With 5 bases removed from V and 4 bases from J, the gap between germline ends came to 20 bases. The CDR3 spans 17 residues. The chain employs TRBV7-7 and TRBJ2-2; D perhaps matches TRBD1 (6 bases). The receptor was derived from a woman aged 55 to 70 with active COVID-19. What was sequenced was peripheral blood. CDR3 DNA sequence: TGTGCCAGCAGCCTGGGGGCCCAGGGCTCGGGCACCGGGGAGCTGTTTTTT. It codes for CASSLGAQGSGTGELFF. Variable domain in full (rest from reference TRBV7-7 and TRBJ2-2): GAGVSQSPRYKVTKRGQDVTLRCDPISSHATLYWYQQALGQGPEFLTYFNYEAQPDKSGLPSDRFSAERPEGSISTLTIQRTEQRDSAMYRCASSLGAQGSGTGELFFGEGSRLTVL.